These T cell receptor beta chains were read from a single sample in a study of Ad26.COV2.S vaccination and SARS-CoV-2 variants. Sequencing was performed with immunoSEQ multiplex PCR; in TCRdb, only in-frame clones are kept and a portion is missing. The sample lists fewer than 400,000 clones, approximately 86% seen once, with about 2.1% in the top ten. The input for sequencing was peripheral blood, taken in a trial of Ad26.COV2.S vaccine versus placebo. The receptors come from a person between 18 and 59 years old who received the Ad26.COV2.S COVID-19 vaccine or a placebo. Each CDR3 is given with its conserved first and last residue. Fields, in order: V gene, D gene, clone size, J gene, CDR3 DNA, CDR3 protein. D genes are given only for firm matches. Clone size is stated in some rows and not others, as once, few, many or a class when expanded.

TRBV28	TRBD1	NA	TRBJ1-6	TGTGCCAGCAGGGACAGGGAACCCTATAATTCACCCCTCCACTTT	CASRDREPYNSPLHF
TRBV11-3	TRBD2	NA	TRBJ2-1	TGTGCCAGCAGCCCTAAGCGGGGGGGGCACAATGAGCAGTTCTTC	CASSPKRGGHNEQFF
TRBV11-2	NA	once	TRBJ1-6	TGTGCCAGCAGCTTGGATTCAAGGGGAAATTCACCCCTCCACTTT	CASSLDSRGNSPLHF
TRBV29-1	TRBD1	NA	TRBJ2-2	TGCAGCGCCCAGCAAAGGGACAGCGTCTTGACCGGGGAGCTGTTTTTT	CSAQQRDSVLTGELFF
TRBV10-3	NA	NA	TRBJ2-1	TGTGCCATCAGTGAAATCGCGGCCTACAATGAGCAGTTCTTC	CAISEIAAYNEQFF
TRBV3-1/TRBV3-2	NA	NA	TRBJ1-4	TGTGCCAGCAGCCCGTCGGGGGCCCATGAAAAACTGTTTTTT	CASSPSGAHEKLFF
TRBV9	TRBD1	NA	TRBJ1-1	TGTGCCAGCAGCGAAACAACAGGGGTAGGGAACACTGAAGCTTTCTTT	CASSETTGVGNTEAFF
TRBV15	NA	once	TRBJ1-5	TGTGCCACCAGCAGTGGGCATAGTCAGCCCCAGCATTTT	CATSSGHSQPQHF
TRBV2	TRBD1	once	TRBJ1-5	TGTGCCAGCAGTAAGGACAGGGGAGGCAATCAGCCCCAGCATTTT	CASSKDRGGNQPQHF
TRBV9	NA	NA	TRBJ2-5	TGTGCCAGCAGCGTAGGGACACTATTAGGGGAGACCCAGTACTTC	CASSVGTLLGETQYF
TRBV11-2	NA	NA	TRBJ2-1	TGTGCCAGCAGCTCAGAGGGGACACCCGTCGAACGGTTCTTC	CASSSEGTPVERFF
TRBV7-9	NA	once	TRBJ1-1	TGTGCCAGCAGCCTGTTCATGAACACTGAAGCTTTCTTT	CASSLFMNTEAFF
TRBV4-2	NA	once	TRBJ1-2	TGTGCCAGCAGCCAAGCATACGGGACCTACGACGGCTACACCTTC	CASSQAYGTYDGYTF
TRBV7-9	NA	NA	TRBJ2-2	TGTGCCAGCAAAGGGGTCGGGGAGCTGTTTTTT	CASKGVGELFF
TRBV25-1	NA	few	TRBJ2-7	TGTGCCAGCACCTCACAGGGATCGGACGAGCAGTACTTC	CASTSQGSDEQYF
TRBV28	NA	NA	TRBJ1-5	TGTGCCAGCAGTTTACCGCCGACAGGAACCCAGCCCCAGCATTTT	CASSLPPTGTQPQHF
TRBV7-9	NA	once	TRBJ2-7	TGTGCCAGCAGCCTCACTGGTACCTACGAGCAGTACTTC	CASSLTGTYEQYF
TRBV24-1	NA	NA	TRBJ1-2	TGTGCCACCAGTGATTTGAAGGGGGGGGTGTATGGCTACACCTTC	CATSDLKGGVYGYTF